The subject of this entry is one T cell receptor (beta chain). Its target is unknown. How the authors handled the data: With immunoSEQ giving junction-only sequences and no quality scores, filtering differed. Repertoires were generated with immunoSEQ multiplex PCR, while TCRdb's copy carries only in-frame clones and drops some. The V and J calls and clone size were taken over from that table, and D and trimming were inferred from the DNA. Here the sample spans about 610,000 clones, approximately 96% being singletons. The data were taken from a study of shared clonotypes between healthy human individuals. Study observations and caveats: Estimated clonotype richness was generally higher in naive than memory subsets. Shared across a few donors were roughly 4.8% of the naive CD4 clonotypes.

Naivety among CD8 cells was defined by CD45RO negativity and positive CCR7 selection, thereby excluding terminally differentiated effector memory CD45RA+ cells. The CDR3 has 16 amino acids. The V gene's germline CDR1 is SGHNT and CDR2 YYREEE (reference sequence). Trimming removed 4 bases from V and 4 bases from J; junction bases left unmatched: 9. The specimen was naive CD8+ T cells sorted from blood. The chain is built from TRBV5-4 and TRBJ2-7; TRBD1 aligns across 12 bases. This sequence originates from a woman aged 25 to 39 in good health. The CDR3, as DNA: TGTGCCAGCAGCCTCGGGACAGGGGGCGTCAGATACGAGCAGTACTTC. The encoded protein is CASSLGTGGVRYEQYF.